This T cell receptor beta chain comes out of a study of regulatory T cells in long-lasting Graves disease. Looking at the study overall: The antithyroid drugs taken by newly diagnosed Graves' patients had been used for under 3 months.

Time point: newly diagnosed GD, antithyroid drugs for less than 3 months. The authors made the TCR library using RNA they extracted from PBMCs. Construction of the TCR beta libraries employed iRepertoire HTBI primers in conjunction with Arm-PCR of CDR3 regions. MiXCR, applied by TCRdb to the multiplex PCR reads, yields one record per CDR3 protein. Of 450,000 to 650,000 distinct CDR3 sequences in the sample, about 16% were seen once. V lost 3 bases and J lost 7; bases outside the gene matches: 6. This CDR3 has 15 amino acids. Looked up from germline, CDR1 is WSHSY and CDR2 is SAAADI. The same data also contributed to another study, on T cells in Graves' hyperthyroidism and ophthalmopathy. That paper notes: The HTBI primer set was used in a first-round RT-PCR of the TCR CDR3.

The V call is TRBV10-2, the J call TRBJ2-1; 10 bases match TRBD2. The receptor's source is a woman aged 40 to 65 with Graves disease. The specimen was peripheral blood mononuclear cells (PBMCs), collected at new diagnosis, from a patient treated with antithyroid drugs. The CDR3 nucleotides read TGCGCCAGCAGTGAATCAGCGGGGGGGTGGAATGAGCAGTTCTTC. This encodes CASSESAGGWNEQFF.